These T cell receptor beta chains were read from a single sample in a study of cytomegalovirus exposure and HLA in healthy donors. The assay was immunoSEQ multiplex PCR, and TCRdb's table has in-frame clones only and misses some. This table holds about 120,000 clones, 74% found once. The sequenced sample consisted of PBMCs. The source of these receptors is a human donor in good health. Both conserved end residues are part of each CDR3. A D gene is named only where the DNA matches it firmly. Part of the rows lack a size; the others show once, few, many or a class for expanded clones.

clone_size | d_call | j_call | v_call | cdr3_aa | cdr3_nt
NA | NA | TRBJ2-7 | TRBV5-6 | CASSLTSFYEQYF | TGTGCCAGCAGTTTAACATCATTCTACGAGCAGTACTTC
NA | NA | TRBJ1-1 | TRBV19 | CASRTTLLGNTEAFF | TGTGCCAGTAGAACAACCCTCCTTGGCAACACTGAAGCTTTCTTT
NA | TRBD2 | TRBJ2-7 | TRBV10-1 | CASSGEGRSNEQYF | TGCGCCAGCAGCGGGGAGGGCCGCTCTAACGAGCAGTACTTC
few | NA | TRBJ1-5 | TRBV30 | CAWGASRNQPQHF | TGTGCCTGGGGTGCCTCCCGCAATCAGCCCCAGCATTTT
NA | NA | TRBJ1-1 | TRBV28 | CASGRNTEAFF | TGTGCCAGCGGGCGGAACACTGAAGCTTTCTTT
NA | NA | TRBJ1-1 | TRBV4-1 | CASSQRGQGIDTEAFF | TGCGCCAGCAGCCAAAGAGGCCAGGGGATCGACACTGAAGCTTTCTTT
NA | TRBD2 | TRBJ2-5 | TRBV6-5 | CASSSRTSGKETQYF | TGTGCCAGCAGCTCCCGGACTAGCGGGAAGGAGACCCAGTACTTC
NA | NA | TRBJ1-5 | TRBV7-2 | CASNNGRGPQHF | TGTGCCAGTAACAATGGACGGGGGCCCCAGCATTTT
NA | TRBD1 | TRBJ1-2 | TRBV6-5 | CASRAGQLDNYGYTF | TGTGCCAGCAGGGCGGGACAGCTAGATAACTATGGCTACACCTTC
NA | NA | TRBJ2-7 | TRBV14 | CASRDTGDSSYEQYF | TGTGCCAGCAGGGATACCGGTGACAGCTCCTACGAGCAGTACTTC